What follows describes a single T cell receptor beta chain. Its antigen is not known. Using immunoSEQ multiplex PCR, the repertoire was profiled, and TCRdb retains in-frame clones only, with some absent. Among just under 65,000 clones, 89% were seen once, and the ten largest hold approximately 1.7%. The data were obtained in a study of graft-versus-host responses after intestinal transplantation. Study in general: All recipients got anti-thymocyte globulin induction, then tacrolimus and steroids for around three years. Overall study findings and caveats: Recipient marrow showed GvH clones, some seen first in ileum or blood. Circulating GvH clone levels at their peak were associated with HvG declines (early post-transplant). Graft-versus-host to host-versus-graft clonal ratios in allografts were high in patients with graft-donor T cell macrochimerism.

Graft-derived tissue was subjected to processing to liberate intraepithelial and lamina propria lymphocytes. The length of the CDR3 is 13 residues. CDR1 and CDR2 (germline): SQVTM, ANQGSEA. V lost 5 bases, J lost 4 bases, and 14 bases lay in between. The origin of this receptor is a human patient who received an intestinal transplant, so some T cells may come from the graft donor. Sequencing was performed on ileum tissue, taken less than 400 days after transplant. The chain has TRBV29-1 and TRBJ1-2; D not resolved. CDR3 sequence reads: CSVREDGGYGYTF. The CDR3 region has the DNA TGCAGCGTTCGAGAGGACGGTGGCTATGGCTACACCTTC. Combining the CDR3 with reference TRBV29-1 and TRBJ1-2 gives the whole variable domain SAVISQKPSRDICQRGTSLTIQCQVDSQVTMMFWYRQQPGQSLTLIATANQGSEATYESGFVIDKFPISRPNLTFSTLTVSNMSPEDSSIYLCSVREDGGYGYTFGSGTRLTVV.